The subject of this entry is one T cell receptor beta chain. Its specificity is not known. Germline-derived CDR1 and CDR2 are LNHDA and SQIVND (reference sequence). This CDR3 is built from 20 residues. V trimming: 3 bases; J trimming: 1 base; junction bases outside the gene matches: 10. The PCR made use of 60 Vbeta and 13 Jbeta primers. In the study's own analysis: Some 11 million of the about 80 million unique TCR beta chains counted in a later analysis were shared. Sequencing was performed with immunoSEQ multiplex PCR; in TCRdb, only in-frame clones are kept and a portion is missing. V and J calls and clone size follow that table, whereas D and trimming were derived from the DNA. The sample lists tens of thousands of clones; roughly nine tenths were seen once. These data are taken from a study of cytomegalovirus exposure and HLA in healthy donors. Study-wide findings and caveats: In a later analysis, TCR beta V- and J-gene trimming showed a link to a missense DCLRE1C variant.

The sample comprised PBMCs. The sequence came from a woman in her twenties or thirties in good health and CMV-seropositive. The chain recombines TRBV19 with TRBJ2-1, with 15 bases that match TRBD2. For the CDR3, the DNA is TGTGCCAGTAGTATTCAGGCGGGACTAGCGGGAGGCGGGTCCTACAATGAGCAGTTCTTC. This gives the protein CASSIQAGLAGGGSYNEQFF.